The T cell receptor beta chain described here comes from a study of T cell responses to AZD1222 COVID-19 vaccine. Study findings and constraints: Spike regions recognized by vaccine-associated CD4 TCRs spanned the protein, led by 160-218 and 743-854.

With respect to this clone: The antigen is not known.

The table came from immunoSEQ multiplex PCR; TCRdb's copy has only in-frame clones and leaves some out. Of about 110,000 clones listed, approximately 91% are singletons. CDR1 LNHDA and CDR2 SQIVND come from the germline V gene (reference sequence). The CDR3 spans 12 residues. With 7 bases removed from V and 2 bases from J, the gap between germline ends came to 8 bases. The source is an adult in good health. The genes are TRBV19 and TRBJ1-2; weak D call: TRBD1 (5 bases). The specimen was peripheral blood, collected on day 0 of AZD1222 vaccination. In DNA form, the CDR3 reads TGTGCCAGTATTTCAGGGAACTATGGCTACACCTTC. This translates into CASISGNYGYTF.